These T cell receptor beta chains were read from a single sample in a study of blood T cell repertoires in COVID-19. Profiled with immunoSEQ multiplex PCR; TCRdb holds only in-frame clones, not every one. The data contain about 110,000 clones, approximately 90% of them seen just once; the ten biggest clones take up about 4.5%. Sequenced sample: peripheral blood. These receptors were collected from a woman in her 50s with acute or convalescent COVID-19. CDR3s include the opening cysteine and the closing phenylalanine or tryptophan. The order of the fields is CDR3 DNA, CDR3 protein, J gene, D gene, V gene, CDR3 length, clone size. The D gene is left open where the match is weak. Rows give clone size only sometimes, using once, few, many, or a class for an expanded clone.

TGTGCCAGTAGTATCCAGCGGGCCGACAATGAGCAGTTCTTC,CASSIQRADNEQFF,TRBJ2-1,.,TRBV19,14,.
TGTGCCAGCAGCTTAAACGGGGGGACCTGGGAGCAGTACTTC,CASSLNGGTWEQYF,TRBJ2-7,TRBD2,TRBV13,14,.
TGTGCCAGCAGCTCACGGACTTACGACTACGAGCAGTACTTC,CASSSRTYDYEQYF,TRBJ2-7,.,TRBV7-2,14,.
TGTGCCAGCAGCTTCTACAGGGAAGTGAACTATGGCTACACCTTC,CASSFYREVNYGYTF,TRBJ1-2,.,TRBV7-9,15,.
TGTGCCAGCAGCCTGCCCGGGGGAGCACACACCGGGGAGCTGTTTTTT,CASSLPGGAHTGELFF,TRBJ2-2,.,TRBV5-8,16,.
TGTGCCAGCAGTTACGGGCAGGGTTTGGACACTGAAGCTTTCTTT,CASSYGQGLDTEAFF,TRBJ1-1,.,TRBV6-2/TRBV6-3,15,.
TGTGCCAGCAGTGACCCCCGCGGGAGAGAGACCCAGTACTTC,CASSDPRGRETQYF,TRBJ2-5,TRBD2,TRBV28,14,.
TGTGCCAGCAGAGCCAAGTACTCCGACAATGAGCAGTTCTTC,CASRAKYSDNEQFF,TRBJ2-1,.,TRBV3-1/TRBV3-2,14,.
TGTGCCAGCAGCTTAACGGGGGACAGCCAGGCAGCCAAAAACATTCAGTACTTC,CASSLTGDSQAAKNIQYF,TRBJ2-4,TRBD1,TRBV7-3,18,once
TGTGCCAGCAACCGGGACAGGGCGTTTAACTATGGCTACACCTTC,CASNRDRAFNYGYTF,TRBJ1-2,TRBD1,TRBV28,15,once
TGTGCCAGCAGTCTGTCAGAGAACACTGAAGCTTTCTTT,CASSLSENTEAFF,TRBJ1-1,.,TRBV25-1,13,.
TGTGCCAGCAGTCCTCGGACAGGGGCGTCCTACAATGAGCAGTTCTTC,CASSPRTGASYNEQFF,TRBJ2-1,TRBD1,TRBV6-6,16,.
TGTGCCAGCTCACCGGACAGCCTAGGGAGAAACACCATATATTTT,CASSPDSLGRNTIYF,TRBJ1-3,.,TRBV18,15,.
TGTGCCAGCAGCCCCGTTGAGCGGGGGACAGATACGCAGTATTTT,CASSPVERGTDTQYF,TRBJ2-3,TRBD2,TRBV7-2,15,.
TGCGCCAGCAGTGAGTCCGGGCGCACCGGAGGCTATGGCTACACCTTC,CASSESGRTGGYGYTF,TRBJ1-2,.,TRBV10-2,16,.
TGTGCCAGCAGTTACTCTCCGGGACTAGCGGAGTACGAGCAGTACTTC,CASSYSPGLAEYEQYF,TRBJ2-7,TRBD2,TRBV6-2/TRBV6-3,16,.
TGTGCCAGCAGTCAAGGGACAGGCGATCAGCCCCAGCATTTT,CASSQGTGDQPQHF,TRBJ1-5,TRBD1,TRBV28,14,.
TGTGCCTGGAGTGTACTAGCGGTTGAAGCTTTCTTT,CAWSVLAVEAFF,TRBJ1-1,.,TRBV30,12,.
TGTGCCAGCCCGGAGCAGGGGGAGGACCACAATGAGCAGTTCTTC,CASPEQGEDHNEQFF,TRBJ2-1,.,TRBV28,15,once
TGTGCCAGCAGTCGGAGGGAGGGGCATGAGCAGTTCTTC,CASSRREGHEQFF,TRBJ2-1,TRBD2,TRBV9,13,once
TGTGCCAGTCAGAGTACCCGGGGTCAGCCCCAGCATTTT,CASQSTRGQPQHF,TRBJ1-5,.,TRBV19,13,.
TGCAGTGCTAGAGAGGACAGTCCAGCTTTCTTT,CSAREDSPAFF,TRBJ1-1,.,TRBV20-1,11,.
TGTGCCAGCAGTGACTCCGGAGATACGCAGTATTTT,CASSDSGDTQYF,TRBJ2-3,.,TRBV6-4,12,.
TGCAGCGTTGAACTAGCGGGAACAAATGAGCAGTTCTTC,CSVELAGTNEQFF,TRBJ2-1,TRBD2,TRBV29-1,13,.
TGCGCCAGCAGCCAAGGGGCAGGGGGCACCAACTATGGCTACACCTTC,CASSQGAGGTNYGYTF,TRBJ1-2,TRBD1,TRBV4-1,16,.
TGCGCCAGCAGTAGGGGCGGGACAGACGAGAAGAACACCGGGGAGCTGTTTTTT,CASSRGGTDEKNTGELFF,TRBJ2-2,.,TRBV10-1,18,.
TGTGCCACCAGCAGAGACCAGGTGGGCACTGAAGCTTTCTTT,CATSRDQVGTEAFF,TRBJ1-1,.,TRBV15,14,.
TGCAGTGCTAGTACCTGGGACAGGGACAATCAGCCCCAGCATTTT,CSASTWDRDNQPQHF,TRBJ1-5,TRBD1,TRBV20-1,15,.
TGTGCCAGCAGTTCCCCACTCAGGATAGCGGGAGGGTACCAAGAGACCCAGTACTTC,CASSSPLRIAGGYQETQYF,TRBJ2-5,TRBD2,TRBV6-2/TRBV6-3,19,once
TGTGCCAGCCAAGATCCGGGACAGGGGGCGGGTTTGGGTCAAAAACTGTTTTTT,CASQDPGQGAGLGQKLFF,TRBJ1-4,TRBD1,TRBV28,18,.
TGTGCCAGCAGCCGCGGGCAGAACTATGGCTACACCTTC,CASSRGQNYGYTF,TRBJ1-2,.,TRBV7-2,13,.
TGCGCCAGCAGCCAAGACCACGGCGGGGTTCGCAGTGAGCAGTTCTTC,CASSQDHGGVRSEQFF,TRBJ2-1,.,TRBV4-1,16,.
TGTGCCAGCAGCTTCCACCGGTCGGACAGGGTCGATGAGCAGTTCTTC,CASSFHRSDRVDEQFF,TRBJ2-1,TRBD1,TRBV7-3,16,.
TGCAGTGCTAGTGGGGTGACACCTTATAATTCACCCCTCCACTTT,CSASGVTPYNSPLHF,TRBJ1-6,.,TRBV20-1,15,.
TGTGCCAGCACCCTATCCCCACAGAAACCCTACGAGCAGTACTTC,CASTLSPQKPYEQYF,TRBJ2-7,.,TRBV13,15,.
TGTGCCAGCAGTTTATACGGGGGGGTGGTTGGTGAAAAACTGTTTTTT,CASSLYGGVVGEKLFF,TRBJ1-4,.,TRBV28,16,once
TGTGCCAGCGCAACAACTAGCGGCTCCTACAATGAGCAGTTCTTC,CASATTSGSYNEQFF,TRBJ2-1,TRBD2,TRBV3-1/TRBV3-2,15,.
TGCGCCAGCAGCGGAGGACGGCAACCTGGAAACACCATATATTTT,CASSGGRQPGNTIYF,TRBJ1-3,.,TRBV4-1,15,.
TGTGCCAGCAGTCTAACCGGGACAGGGGGCTTCGGTAGCAATCAGCCCCAGCATTTT,CASSLTGTGGFGSNQPQHF,TRBJ1-5,TRBD1,TRBV6-6,19,.
TGTGCCTGGAGTGAGACCGGACAGGGAGGTTCACCCCTCCACTTT,CAWSETGQGGSPLHF,TRBJ1-6,TRBD1,TRBV30,15,once
TGCAGTGCTAGTGAAACAGGGGGTAGGAACTATGGCTACACCTTC,CSASETGGRNYGYTF,TRBJ1-2,TRBD1,TRBV20-1,15,.
TGTGCCACCAGCAGAGACACTAATTTCGGCAGGGTGAATGAGCAGTTCTTC,CATSRDTNFGRVNEQFF,TRBJ2-1,.,TRBV15,17,.
TGTGCCAGCAGCACCAAACGACAGGGAAGTAGCAATCAGCCCCAGCATTTT,CASSTKRQGSSNQPQHF,TRBJ1-5,.,TRBV12-1,17,.
TGTGCCAGCAGGGAGATAAAGGAAAAACTGTTTTTT,CASREIKEKLFF,TRBJ1-4,.,TRBV28,12,.
TGTGCCAGTAGTACCCGGGACAGGGCTGAAGATGAGCAGTTCTTC,CASSTRDRAEDEQFF,TRBJ2-1,TRBD1,TRBV19,15,.
TGTGCCAGCCGAAGGACGGGGACTAATGAAAAACTGTTTTTT,CASRRTGTNEKLFF,TRBJ1-4,.,TRBV7-9,14,.
TGTGCCACCAGTGATTCGGGGAGCGGGGAAGAGACCCAGTACTTC,CATSDSGSGEETQYF,TRBJ2-5,TRBD2,TRBV24-1,15,.